This TCR beta chain stems from a study of shared clonotypes between healthy human individuals. The assay ran at deep level. The protocol was immunoSEQ multiplex PCR, while the TCRdb copy is restricted to in-frame clones and leaves out a portion. The sample includes around 2,100,000 clones, roughly 95% seen only once; the top ten take 0.9% to 1.5%. CD45RO-negative, CCR7-positively selected cells formed the naive CD8 fraction, excluding terminally differentiated effector memory CD45RA+ cells. The germline gives CDR1 MNHNS, CDR2 SASEGT. The CDR3 is 15 residues long. Trimming took off 2 bases at V and 0 bases at J, with 10 bases between the two ends. With regard to this clone: Its antigen is as yet unknown.

Broader study findings: It was anticipated that sequencing depth would influence how many clonotypes donors shared. Represented diversity, genetic and exposure-history alike, was limited by few donors.

The sequenced sample was naive CD8+ T cells sorted from blood. This TCR was recovered from a man aged 18 to 29 in good health. The genes are TRBV6-1 and TRBJ1-1; perhaps TRBD1 as D (5 bases). CDR3 loop: CASSEREGLNTEAFF. The CDR3 coding sequence is TGTGCCAGCAGTGAAAGGGAGGGGTTGAACACTGAAGCTTTCTTT.